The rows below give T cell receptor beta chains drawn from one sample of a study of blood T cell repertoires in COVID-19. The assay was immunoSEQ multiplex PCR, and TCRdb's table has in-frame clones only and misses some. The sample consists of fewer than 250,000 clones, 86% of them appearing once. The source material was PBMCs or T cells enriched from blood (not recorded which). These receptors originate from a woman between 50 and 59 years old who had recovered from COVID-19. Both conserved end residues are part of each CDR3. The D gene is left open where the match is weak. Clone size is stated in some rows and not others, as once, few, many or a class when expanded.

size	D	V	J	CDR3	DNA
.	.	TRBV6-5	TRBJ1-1	CASSILGNTEAFF	TGTGCCAGCAGCATACTCGGTAACACTGAAGCTTTCTTT
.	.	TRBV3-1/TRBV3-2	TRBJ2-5	CASSQTIGETQYF	TGTGCCAGCAGCCAAACTATTGGGGAGACCCAGTACTTC
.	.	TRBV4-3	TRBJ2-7	CASSQEDRLLYEQYF	TGCGCCAGCAGCCAAGAAGACAGGTTGCTCTACGAGCAGTACTTC
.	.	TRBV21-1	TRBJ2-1	CASSNLAGGGVHEQFF	TGTGCCAGCAGCAACCTAGCGGGAGGGGGGGTCCATGAGCAGTTCTTC
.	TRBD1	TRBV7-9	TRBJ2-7	CASSRGDRVYEQYF	TGTGCCAGCAGCCGCGGGGACAGGGTTTACGAGCAGTACTTC
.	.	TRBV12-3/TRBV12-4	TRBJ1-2	CASSFSSYGYTF	TGTGCCAGCAGTTTCTCCAGTTATGGCTACACCTTC
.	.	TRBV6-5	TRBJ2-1	CASTGRGRYNEQFF	TGTGCCAGCACTGGTCGGGGTAGATACAATGAGCAGTTCTTC
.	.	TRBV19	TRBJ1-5	CASTLGSLRSNQPQHF	TGTGCCAGTACCCTAGGGAGTTTGAGGAGCAATCAGCCCCAGCATTTT
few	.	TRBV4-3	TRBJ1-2	CASSQERGYGYTF	TGCGCCAGCAGCCAAGAGAGAGGGTATGGCTACACCTTC
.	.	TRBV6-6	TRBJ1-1	CASCIGFTEAFF	TGTGCCAGCTGCATCGGGTTCACTGAAGCTTTCTTT
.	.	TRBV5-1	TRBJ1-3	CASSVGQIYSGNTIYF	TGCGCCAGCAGCGTGGGACAAATCTACTCTGGAAACACCATATATTTT
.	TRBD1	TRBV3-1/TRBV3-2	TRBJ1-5	CASSRGQERQPQHF	TGTGCCAGCAGCCGAGGACAGGAGCGTCAGCCCCAGCATTTT
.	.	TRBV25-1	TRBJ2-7	CASSEWQSYEQYF	TGTGCCAGCAGTGAATGGCAGTCCTACGAGCAGTACTTC
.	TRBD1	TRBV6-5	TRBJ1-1	CASSTQGVGTEAFF	TGTGCCAGCAGTACGCAGGGGGTTGGCACTGAAGCTTTCTTT
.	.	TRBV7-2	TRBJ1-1	CASSSRGRGRLNTEAFF	TGTGCCAGCAGCTCCAGAGGGAGGGGCCGGCTGAACACTGAAGCTTTCTTT
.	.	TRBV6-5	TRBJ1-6	CASRQPPSPLHF	TGTGCCAGCAGACAACCTCCATCACCCCTCCACTTT
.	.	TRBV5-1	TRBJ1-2	CASSLANAVQGYTF	TGCGCCAGCAGCTTGGCCAACGCGGTCCAGGGCTACACCTTC
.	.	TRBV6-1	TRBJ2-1	CASSEQVQSNIDEQFF	TGTGCCAGCAGTGAACAGGTCCAGTCGAATATCGATGAGCAGTTCTTC
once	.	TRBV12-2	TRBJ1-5	CASRLGPQGCNQPQHF	TGTGCAAGTCGCTTAGGTCCCCAGGGATGCAATCAGCCCCAGCATTTT
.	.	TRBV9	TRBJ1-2	CASSVGAEDGYTF	TGTGCCAGCAGCGTAGGGGCAGAAGATGGCTACACCTTC
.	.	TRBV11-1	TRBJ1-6	CASSLAGGYNSPLHF	TGTGCCAGCAGCTTAGCAGGGGGCTATAATTCACCCCTCCACTTT
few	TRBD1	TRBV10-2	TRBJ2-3	CASKAGGDTDTQYF	TGCGCCAGTAAAGCAGGGGGTGACACAGATACGCAGTATTTT
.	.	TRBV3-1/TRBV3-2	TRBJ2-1	CASSQDGRGSYNEQFF	TGTGCCAGCAGCCAAGACGGCAGGGGTTCCTACAATGAGCAGTTCTTC
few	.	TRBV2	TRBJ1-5	CASSVSGSNQPQHF	TGTGCCAGCAGTGTATCAGGCAGCAATCAGCCCCAGCATTTT
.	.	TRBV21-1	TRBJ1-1	CASSKEESEAFF	TGTGCCAGCAGCAAAGAGGAGAGCGAAGCTTTCTTT
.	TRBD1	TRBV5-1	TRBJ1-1	CASSPQGANSREAFF	TGCGCCAGCAGCCCCCAGGGGGCAAATTCACGTGAAGCTTTCTTT
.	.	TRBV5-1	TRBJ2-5	CASSFEETQYF	TGCGCCAGCAGCTTCGAAGAGACCCAGTACTTC
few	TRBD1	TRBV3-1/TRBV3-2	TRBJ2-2	CASSQTDRGRVGELFF	TGTGCCAGCAGCCAAACGGACAGGGGGCGGGTCGGGGAGCTGTTTTTT
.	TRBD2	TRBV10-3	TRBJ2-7	CAISLGLAGEPYEQYF	TGTGCCATCAGTTTGGGACTAGCGGGCGAGCCCTACGAGCAGTACTTC
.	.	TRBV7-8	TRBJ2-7	CASSPRDFSPYEQYF	TGTGCCAGCAGCCCCCGGGACTTTAGTCCCTACGAGCAGTACTTC
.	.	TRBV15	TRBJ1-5	CATRRERGNNQPQHF	TGTGCCACCAGAAGAGAAAGGGGGAACAATCAGCCCCAGCATTTT
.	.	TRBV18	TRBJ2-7	CASSPDDRNYEQYF	TGTGCCAGCTCACCCGACGACAGAAACTACGAGCAGTACTTC
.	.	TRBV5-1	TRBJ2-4	CASSLVESKNIQYF	TGCGCCAGCAGCTTGGTTGAGTCCAAAAACATTCAGTACTTC
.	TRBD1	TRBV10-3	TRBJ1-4	CAISEPGTGDEKLFF	TGTGCCATCAGTGAGCCTGGGACAGGGGATGAAAAACTGTTTTTT
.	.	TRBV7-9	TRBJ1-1	CASSLHQNTEAFF	TGTGCCAGCAGCTTACATCAAAACACTGAAGCTTTCTTT